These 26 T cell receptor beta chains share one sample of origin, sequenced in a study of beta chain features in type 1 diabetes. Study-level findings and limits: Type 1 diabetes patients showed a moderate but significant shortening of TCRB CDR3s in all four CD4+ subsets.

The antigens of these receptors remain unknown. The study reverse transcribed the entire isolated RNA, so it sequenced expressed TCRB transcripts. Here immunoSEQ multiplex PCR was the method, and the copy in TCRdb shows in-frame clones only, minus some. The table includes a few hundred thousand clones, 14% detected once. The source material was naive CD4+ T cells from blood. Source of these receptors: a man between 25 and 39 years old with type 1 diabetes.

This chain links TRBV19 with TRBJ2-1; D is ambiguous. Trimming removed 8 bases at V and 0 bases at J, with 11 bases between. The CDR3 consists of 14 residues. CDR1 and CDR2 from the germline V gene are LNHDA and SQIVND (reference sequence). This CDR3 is CASGEGNSYNEQFF. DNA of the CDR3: TGTGCCAGTGGAGAAGGAAACTCCTACAATGAGCAGTTCTTC.

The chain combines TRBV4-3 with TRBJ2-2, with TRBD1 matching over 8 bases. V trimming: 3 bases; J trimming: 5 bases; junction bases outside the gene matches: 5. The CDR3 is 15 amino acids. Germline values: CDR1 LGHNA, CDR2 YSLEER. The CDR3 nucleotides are TGCGCCAGCAGCCAGTCAGGGGGCGCGACCGGGGAGCTGTTTTTT. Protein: CASSQSGGATGELFF.

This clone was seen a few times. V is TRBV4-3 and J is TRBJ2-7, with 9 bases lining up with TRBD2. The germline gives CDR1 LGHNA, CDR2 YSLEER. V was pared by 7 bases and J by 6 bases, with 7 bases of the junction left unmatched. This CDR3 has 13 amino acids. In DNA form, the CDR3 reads TGCGCCAGCACTGCTAGCGGGGATGGCGAGCAGTACTTC. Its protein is CASTASGDGEQYF.

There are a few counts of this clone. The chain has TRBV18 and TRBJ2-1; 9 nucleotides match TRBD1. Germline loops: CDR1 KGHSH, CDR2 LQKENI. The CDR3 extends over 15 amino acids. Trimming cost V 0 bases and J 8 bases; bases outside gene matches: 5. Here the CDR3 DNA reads TGTGCCAGCTCACCACCGGGACAGGGTATCCATGAGCAGTTCTTC. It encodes CASSPPGQGIHEQFF.

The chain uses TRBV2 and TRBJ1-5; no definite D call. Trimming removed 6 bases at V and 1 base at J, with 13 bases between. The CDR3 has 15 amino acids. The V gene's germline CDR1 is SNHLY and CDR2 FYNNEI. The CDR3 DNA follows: TGTGCCAGCAGCGTCGGGAGTGCCAGCAATCAGCCCCAGCATTTT. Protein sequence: CASSVGSASNQPQHF. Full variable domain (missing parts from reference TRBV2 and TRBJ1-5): EPEVTQTPSHQVTQMGQEVILRCVPISNHLYFYWYRQILGQKVEFLVSFYNNEISEKSEIFDDQFSVERPDGSNFTLKIRSTKLEDSAMYFCASSVGSASNQPQHFGDGTRLSIL.

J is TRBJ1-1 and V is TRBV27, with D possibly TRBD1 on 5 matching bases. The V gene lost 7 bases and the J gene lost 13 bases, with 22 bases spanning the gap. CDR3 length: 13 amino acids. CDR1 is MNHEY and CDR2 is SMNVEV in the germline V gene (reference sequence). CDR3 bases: TGTGCCAGCACCCCGGTCGGGGGGAAAGTTGGTTTCTTT. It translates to CASTPVGGKVGFF.

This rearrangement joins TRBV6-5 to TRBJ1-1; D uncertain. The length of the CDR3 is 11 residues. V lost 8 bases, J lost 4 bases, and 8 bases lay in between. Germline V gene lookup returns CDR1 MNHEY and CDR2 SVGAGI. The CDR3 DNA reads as TGTGCCAGCTGGGCAGCCACTGAAGCTTTCTTT. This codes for CASWAATEAFF.

The CDR3 region has the DNA TGTGCCAGCAGCCCACTAGCGGGAGGTTCATACGAGCAGTACTTC. Encoded protein: CASSPLAGGSYEQYF. This rearrangement joins TRBV28 to TRBJ2-7, with 12 bases matching TRBD2. Looked up from germline, CDR1 is MDHEN and CDR2 is SYDVKM. Losses at the gene ends were 6 bases for V and 4 bases for J; bases not matched to a gene: 7. The CDR3 runs to 15 residues.

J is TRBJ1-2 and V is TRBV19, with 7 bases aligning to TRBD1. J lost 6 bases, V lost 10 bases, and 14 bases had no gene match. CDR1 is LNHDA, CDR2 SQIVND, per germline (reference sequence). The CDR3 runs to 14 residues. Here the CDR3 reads CATSDREDWNGYTF. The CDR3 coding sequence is TGTGCCACCAGCGACAGGGAAGACTGGAATGGCTACACCTTC.

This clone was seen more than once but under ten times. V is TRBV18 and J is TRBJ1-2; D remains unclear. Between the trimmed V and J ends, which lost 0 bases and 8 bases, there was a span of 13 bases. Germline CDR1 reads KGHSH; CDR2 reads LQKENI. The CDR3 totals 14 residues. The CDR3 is CASSPPGDWSGYTF. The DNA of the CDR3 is TGTGCCAGCTCACCACCCGGGGATTGGTCCGGCTACACCTTC.

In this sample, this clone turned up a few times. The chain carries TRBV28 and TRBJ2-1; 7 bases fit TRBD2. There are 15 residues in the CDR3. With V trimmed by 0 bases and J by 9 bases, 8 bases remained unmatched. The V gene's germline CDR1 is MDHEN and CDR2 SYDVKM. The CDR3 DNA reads TGTGCCAGCAGTTTATGGTCGGGACTAAACGGTGAGCAGTTCTTC. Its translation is CASSLWSGLNGEQFF.

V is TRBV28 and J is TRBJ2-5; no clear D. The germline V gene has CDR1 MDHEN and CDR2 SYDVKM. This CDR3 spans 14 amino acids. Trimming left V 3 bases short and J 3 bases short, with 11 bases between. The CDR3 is CASSFQPLEETQYF. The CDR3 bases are TGTGCCAGCAGTTTTCAACCGTTAGAAGAGACCCAGTACTTC. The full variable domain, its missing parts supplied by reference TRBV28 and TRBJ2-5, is DVKVTQSSRYLVKRTGEKVFLECVQDMDHENMFWYRQDPGLGLRLIYFSYDVKMKEKGDIPEGYSVSREKKERFSLILESASTNQTSMYLCASSFQPLEETQYFGPGTRLLVL.

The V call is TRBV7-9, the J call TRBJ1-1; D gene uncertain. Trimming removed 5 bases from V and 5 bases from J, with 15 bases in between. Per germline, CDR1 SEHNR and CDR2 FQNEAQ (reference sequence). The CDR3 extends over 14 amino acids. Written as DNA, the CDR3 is TGTGCCAGCAGCGCCCGGCGGGTAGGAACTGAAGCTTTCTTT. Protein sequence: CASSARRVGTEAFF. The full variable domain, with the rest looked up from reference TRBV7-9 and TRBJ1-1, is DTGVSQNPRHKITKRGQNVTFRCDPISEHNRLYWYRQTLGQGPEFLTYFQNEAQLEKSRLLSDRFSAERPKGSFSTLEIQRTEQGDSAMYLCASSARRVGTEAFFGQGTRLTVV.

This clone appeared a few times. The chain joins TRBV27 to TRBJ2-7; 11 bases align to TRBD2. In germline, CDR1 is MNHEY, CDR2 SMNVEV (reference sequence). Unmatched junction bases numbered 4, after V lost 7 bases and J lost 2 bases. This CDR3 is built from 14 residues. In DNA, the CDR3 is TGTGCCAGCAAATTTAGCGGGAGGGCCTACGAGCAGTACTTC. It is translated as CASKFSGRAYEQYF.

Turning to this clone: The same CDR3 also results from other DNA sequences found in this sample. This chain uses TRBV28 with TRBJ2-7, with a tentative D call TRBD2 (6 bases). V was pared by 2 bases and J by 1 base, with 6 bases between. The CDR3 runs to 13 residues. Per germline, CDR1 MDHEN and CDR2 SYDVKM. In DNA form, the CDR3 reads TGTGCCAGCAGTTTAGGGACTTCCTACGAGCAGTACTTC. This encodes CASSLGTSYEQYF.

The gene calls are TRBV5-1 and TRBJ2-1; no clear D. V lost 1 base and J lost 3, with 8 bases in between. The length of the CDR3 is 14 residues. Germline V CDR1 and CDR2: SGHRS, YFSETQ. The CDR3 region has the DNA TGCGCCAGCAGCTTGAGTGGCAGCTACAATGAGCAGTTCTTC. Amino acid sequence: CASSLSGSYNEQFF.

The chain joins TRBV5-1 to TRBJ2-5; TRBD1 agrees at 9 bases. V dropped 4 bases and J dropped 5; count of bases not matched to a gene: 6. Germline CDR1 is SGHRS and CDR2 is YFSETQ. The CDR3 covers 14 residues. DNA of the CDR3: TGCGCCAGCAGCGAGGGACAGGGAGGGGAGACCCAGTACTTC. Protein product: CASSEGQGGETQYF.

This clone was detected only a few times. The CDR3 bases are TGTGCCAGCAGCGGAGACAGGGCCGGCGAGCAGTACTTC. Amino acid sequence: CASSGDRAGEQYF. The gene calls are TRBV5-4 and TRBJ2-7; 7 nucleotides line up with TRBD1. The germline gives CDR1 SGHNT, CDR2 YYREEE (reference sequence). The trim removed 4 bases at V and 6 bases at J, leaving 7 bases unmatched. The CDR3 is 13 amino acids.

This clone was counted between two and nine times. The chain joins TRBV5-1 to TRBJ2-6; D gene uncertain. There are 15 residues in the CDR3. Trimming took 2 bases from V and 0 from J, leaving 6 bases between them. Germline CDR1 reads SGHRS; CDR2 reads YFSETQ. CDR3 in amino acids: CASSLSISGANVLTF. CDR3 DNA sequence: TGCGCCAGCAGCTTAAGCATCTCTGGGGCCAACGTCCTGACTTTC.

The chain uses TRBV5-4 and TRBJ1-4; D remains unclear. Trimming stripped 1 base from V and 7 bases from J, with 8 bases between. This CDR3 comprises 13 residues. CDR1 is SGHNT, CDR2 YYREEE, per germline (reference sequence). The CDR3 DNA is TGTGCCAGCAGCTTGAGCTTACGTGAAAAACTGTTTTTT. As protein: CASSLSLREKLFF.

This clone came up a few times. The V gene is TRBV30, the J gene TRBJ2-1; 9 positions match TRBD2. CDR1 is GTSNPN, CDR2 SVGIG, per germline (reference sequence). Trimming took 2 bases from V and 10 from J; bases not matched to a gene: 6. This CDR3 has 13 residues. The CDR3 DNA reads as TGTGCCTGGAGTACAAGCGGGAGGACCGAGCAGTTCTTC. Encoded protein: CAWSTSGRTEQFF.

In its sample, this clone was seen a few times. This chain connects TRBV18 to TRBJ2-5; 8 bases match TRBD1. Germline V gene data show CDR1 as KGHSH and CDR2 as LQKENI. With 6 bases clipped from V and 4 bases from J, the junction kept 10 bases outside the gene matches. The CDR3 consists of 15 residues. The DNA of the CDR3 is TGTGCCAGCTCCCCATCGACAGGGGCGGGAGAGACCCAGTACTTC. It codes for CASSPSTGAGETQYF.

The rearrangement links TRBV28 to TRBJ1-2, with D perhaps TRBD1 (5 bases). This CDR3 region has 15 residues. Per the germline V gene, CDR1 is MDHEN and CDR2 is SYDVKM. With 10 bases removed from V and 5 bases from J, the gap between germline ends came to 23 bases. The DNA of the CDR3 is TGTGCCACCCTATCTCTCCGGGGGACGAGGTATGGCTACACCTTC. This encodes CATLSLRGTRYGYTF.

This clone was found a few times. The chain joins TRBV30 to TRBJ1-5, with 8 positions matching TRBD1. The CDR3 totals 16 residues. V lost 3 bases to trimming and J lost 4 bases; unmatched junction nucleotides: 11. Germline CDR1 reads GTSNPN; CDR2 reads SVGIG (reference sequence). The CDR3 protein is CAWSSGTGLLNQPQHF. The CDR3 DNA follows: TGTGCCTGGAGCAGCGGGACAGGCCTACTTAATCAGCCCCAGCATTTT.

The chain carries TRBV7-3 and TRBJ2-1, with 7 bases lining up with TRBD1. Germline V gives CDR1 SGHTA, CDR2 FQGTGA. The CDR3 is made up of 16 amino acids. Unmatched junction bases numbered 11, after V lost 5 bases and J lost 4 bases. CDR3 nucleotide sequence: TGTGCCAGCAGCCAGGGGCCGGGACAGACGTACAATGAGCAGTTCTTC. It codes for CASSQGPGQTYNEQFF.

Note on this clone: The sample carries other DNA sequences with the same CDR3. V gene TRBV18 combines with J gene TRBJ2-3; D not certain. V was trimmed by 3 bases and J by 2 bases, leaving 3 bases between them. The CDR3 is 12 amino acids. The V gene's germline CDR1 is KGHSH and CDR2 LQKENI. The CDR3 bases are TGTGCCAGCTCACCGTACACAGATACGCAGTATTTT. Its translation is CASSPYTDTQYF.